Listed here are 26 T cell receptor beta chains from one sample, sequenced in a study of low-dose radiotherapy and immunotherapy resistance in tumors. Regarding time point: after trial treatment. Treatment in this sample: LDRT plus nivolumab, ipilimumab, low-dose cyclophosphamide and aspirin (RACIN trial). Primers used for first-strand cDNA, a TRAV- and TRBV-specific set, covered both alpha and beta chains. The TCRs were subjected to amplification over about 20 PCR cycles employing a constant-region primer in conjunction with a V-primer adapter. TCRdb itself ran the reads through MiXCR, one entry per CDR3 protein. The data show 95,000 to 100,000 distinct CDR3 sequences, less than 25% seen once. Material: PBMCs, obtained after low-dose radiotherapy plus immunotherapy. These receptor sequences come from a male donor with prostate cancer.

This clonotype was observed at least ten times. The V gene is TRBV6-1, the J gene TRBJ1-5, with D hard to call. With 7 bases removed from V and 3 bases from J, the gap between germline ends came to 13 bases. The CDR3 length is 14 residues. The germline gives CDR1 MNHNS, CDR2 SASEGT. CDR3 sequence reads: CASTFGGNNQPQHF. The CDR3 DNA reads TGTGCCAGCACCTTTGGAGGAAACAATCAGCCCCAGCATTTT.

This clonotype was observed many times. The chain has TRBV9 and TRBJ2-3; D call uncertain. Germline V gives CDR1 SGDLS, CDR2 YYNGEE. V lost 5 bases to trimming and J lost 0 bases, with 4 bases between them. The CDR3 loop spans 12 amino acids. CDR3 protein: CASSASTDTQYF. The CDR3 bases are TGTGCCAGCAGTGCCAGCACAGATACGCAGTATTTT.

This clonotype was counted many times. The genes are TRBV19 and TRBJ1-5, with TRBD1 matching 7 bases. Germline trimming cut 1 base from V and 2 bases from J; bases unmatched to any gene: 14. This CDR3 contains 19 residues. Per germline, CDR1 LNHDA and CDR2 SQIVND (reference sequence). CDR3 amino acids: CASSIGGVMAGGGNQPQHF. The CDR3 DNA reads TGTGCCAGTAGTATAGGAGGTGTAATGGCAGGGGGAGGCAATCAGCCCCAGCATTTT.

This clonotype has at least ten counts. The chain couples TRBV4-2 to TRBJ2-3; D is perhaps TRBD1 (6 bases). Germline CDR1 is LGHNA and CDR2 is YNFKEQ. The CDR3 loop spans 14 amino acids. V lost 4 bases and J 6 bases, leaving 14 bases between the germline ends. The CDR3 DNA is TGTGCCAGCAGCCGAGACCGGGACACCGATACGCAGTATTTT. This sequence encodes CASSRDRDTDTQYF.

This clonotype was seen many times. The chain couples TRBV20-1 to TRBJ2-7; 7 positions agree with TRBD1. The V gene end was trimmed by 0 bases and the J gene end by 3 bases; junction bases not matched to a gene: 11. The CDR3 is 16 residues long. CDR1 is DFQATT and CDR2 is SNEGSKA in the germline V gene (reference sequence). CDR3 sequence (DNA): TGCAGTGCTAGAGATCGGATAGGGGGCTCAATCTACGAGCAGTACTTC. Its protein is CSARDRIGGSIYEQYF.

This chain joins TRBV4-3 and TRBJ1-2; 7 bases map to TRBD1. CDR1 is LGHNA, CDR2 YSLEER, per germline. The CDR3 totals 16 residues. V lost 1 base, J lost 4 bases, and 9 bases stayed unmatched. The CDR3, as DNA: TGCGCCAGCAGCCAAGTAGGGGGCGCGTACGGCTATGGCTACACCTTC. Translating gives CASSQVGGAYGYGYTF.

V gene TRBV25-1 combines with J gene TRBJ2-5; 7 bases are a match to TRBD1. The CDR3 covers 15 residues. CDR1 is MGHDK and CDR2 is SYGVNS in the germline V gene. After removal of 3 bases from V and 2 bases from J, the junction contained 6 bases not matched to a gene. The CDR3 spells CASSDQRTGQETQYF. The CDR3 DNA reads as TGTGCCAGCAGTGATCAACGGACAGGTCAAGAGACCCAGTACTTC.

In its sample, this clonotype was seen many times. The chain employs TRBV5-1 and TRBJ1-4, with a weak D call TRBD1 (6 bases). V was trimmed by 7 bases and J by 0 bases, leaving 10 bases between them. Per the germline V gene, CDR1 is SGHRS and CDR2 is YFSETQ. The CDR3 is 14 amino acids. CDR3 sequence (DNA): TGCGCCAGCGCCGACAGGACAACTAATGAAAAACTGTTTTTT. Amino acid sequence: CASADRTTNEKLFF.

This clonotype was seen many times. V and J are TRBV5-1 and TRBJ2-1, with unresolved D. The CDR3 spans 12 residues. Per the germline V gene, CDR1 is SGHRS and CDR2 is YFSETQ. V was trimmed by 0 bases and J by 12 bases, leaving 10 bases between them. The CDR3 DNA reads as TGCGCCAGCAGCTTGGAGGATAGTCGGCAGTTCTTC. It codes for CASSLEDSRQFF. The variable domain in full, with the rest retrieved from reference TRBV5-1 and TRBJ2-1, is KAGVTQTPRYLIKTRGQQVTLSCSPISGHRSVSWYQQTPGQGLQFLFEYFSETQRNKGNFPGRFSGRQFSNSRSEMNVSTLELGDSALYLCASSLEDSRQFFGPGTRLTVL.

The table lists this clonotype with many counts. The rearrangement links TRBV2 to TRBJ1-5; D is possibly TRBD1 (5 bases). CDR1 is SNHLY, CDR2 FYNNEI, per germline. The V end was cut by 6 bases, the J end by 3 bases, with 15 bases between. The CDR3 is 15 amino acids. The CDR3 loop is CASSPDRGDNQPQHF. In DNA, the CDR3 is TGTGCCAGCAGCCCAGATCGGGGGGACAATCAGCCCCAGCATTTT.

At least ten counts were recorded for this clonotype. The rearrangement uses TRBV29-1 and TRBJ2-3, with no clear D. The V end was cut by 1 base, the J end by 0 bases, with 8 bases between. The germline V gene has CDR1 SQVTM and CDR2 ANQGSEA. The CDR3 covers 14 residues. CDR3 bases: TGCAGCGTTGAAGTGGTATCCAGCACAGATACGCAGTATTTT. Its translation is CSVEVVSSTDTQYF.

This clonotype appeared a few times. The CDR3 DNA sequence: TGTGCCAGCAGCCTTCCGAGAAACACCGGGGAGCTGTTTTTT. This encodes CASSLPRNTGELFF. V usage is TRBV3-1 and J usage is TRBJ2-2; no clear D. V was shortened by 4 bases and J by 2 bases, with 8 bases between the two germline ends. Germline V gene lookup returns CDR1 LGHDT and CDR2 YNNKEL (reference sequence). The CDR3 consists of 14 residues.

This clonotype was seen many times. CDR3 bases: TGTGCCAGCACCCCGGGACAGGGCGGCGAGCAGTACTTC. This encodes CASTPGQGGEQYF. The chain has TRBV6-2 or TRBV6-3 and TRBJ2-7; 9 nucleotides match TRBD1. Germline values: CDR1 MNHEY, CDR2 SVGEGT. Unmatched junction bases numbered 7, after V lost 7 bases and J lost 6 bases. This CDR3 is 13 amino acids long.

The V gene is TRBV6-6, the J gene TRBJ2-2; 7 positions match TRBD2. Per the germline V gene, CDR1 is MNHNY and CDR2 is SVGAGI (reference sequence). The CDR3 extends over 15 amino acids. V gave up 8 bases and J gave up 0 bases; unmatched junction bases: 6. CDR3 protein: CASGWGGSNTGELFF. The CDR3, as DNA: TGTGCCAGCGGATGGGGAGGGTCGAACACCGGGGAGCTGTTTTTT.

Many counts were recorded for this clonotype. This CDR3 reads CASSLWTDPTNEKLFF. The CDR3 coding sequence is TGTGCCAGCAGCTTATGGACAGACCCAACTAATGAAAAACTGTTTTTT. The rearrangement uses TRBV7-9 and TRBJ1-4, with D possibly matching TRBD1 (6 bases). Per the germline V gene, CDR1 is SEHNR and CDR2 is FQNEAQ (reference sequence). V lost 2 bases and J 0 bases, leaving 10 bases between the germline ends. CDR3 length: 16 residues.

The chain employs TRBV10-1 and TRBJ2-1; 11 bases are shared with TRBD2. Germline loops: CDR1 WNHNN, CDR2 SYGVQD (reference sequence). The CDR3 loop spans 17 amino acids. With 2 bases clipped from V and 1 base from J, the junction kept 4 bases outside the gene matches. This chain's CDR3 is CASSERRLAGSYNEQFF. The DNA for the CDR3 is TGCGCCAGCAGTGAGCGCAGACTAGCGGGGTCCTACAATGAGCAGTTCTTC.

This clonotype came up many times. The gene calls are TRBV2 and TRBJ1-2; D ambiguous. Germline CDR1 and CDR2: SNHLY and FYNNEI. CDR3 size: 13 residues. Trimming shortened V by 7 bases and J by 4 bases, and 13 bases separated the two germline ends. DNA for the CDR3: TGTGCCAGCACTAAGGACGGATCCTATGGCTACACCTTC. Amino acid sequence: CASTKDGSYGYTF.

This clonotype was recorded a few times. This chain connects TRBV5-1 to TRBJ2-3, with 7 nucleotides matching TRBD2. There are 16 residues in the CDR3. Losses at the gene ends were 0 bases for V and 1 base for J; bases not matched to a gene: 5. Germline CDR1 SGHRS, CDR2 YFSETQ. Written as DNA, the CDR3 is TGCGCCAGCAGCTTGGCCGCGGGGGTCGGCACAGATACGCAGTATTTT. Amino acids: CASSLAAGVGTDTQYF.

Ten or more counts support this clonotype. The chain uses TRBV29-1 and TRBJ2-3; TRBD2 might be the D (6 bases). Per germline, CDR1 SQVTM and CDR2 ANQGSEA. V dropped 5 bases and J dropped 3 bases, with 18 bases sitting between them. The length of the CDR3 is 15 residues. CDR3 DNA sequence: TGCAGCGTTCTACTAGCCTGGGTTCGGACAGATACGCAGTATTTT. This sequence encodes CSVLLAWVRTDTQYF.

This clonotype was counted ten times or more. The V call is TRBV19, the J call TRBJ2-1; TRBD1 agrees at 9 bases. V shed 6 bases, J shed 10 bases, and the junction held 10 bases outside the gene matches. The CDR3 runs 14 residues. In germline, CDR1 is LNHDA, CDR2 SQIVND (reference sequence). The CDR3 here is CASRKGQGRYEQFF. Here the CDR3 DNA reads TGTGCCAGTAGGAAGGGACAGGGAAGGTACGAGCAGTTCTTC.

This clonotype was counted many times. This rearrangement joins TRBV13 to TRBJ2-1; D might be TRBD1 or TRBD2, each matching 5 bases. V was trimmed by 2 bases and J by 0 bases, leaving 17 bases between them. This CDR3 contains 18 residues. CDR1 and CDR2 (germline): PRHDT, FYEKMQ (reference sequence). This chain's CDR3 is CASSLPSWGNSSYNEQFF. CDR3 coding DNA: TGTGCCAGCAGCTTACCCTCCTGGGGGAATAGCTCCTACAATGAGCAGTTCTTC.

This clonotype came up many times. V is TRBV20-1 and J is TRBJ2-4, with D perhaps TRBD1 (5 bases). Trimming shortened V by 7 bases and J by 7 bases, and 23 bases separated the two germline ends. This CDR3 is 15 amino acids long. Germline CDR1 and CDR2: DFQATT and SNEGSKA (reference sequence). The CDR3 DNA reads TGCAGTGTCGAGTCTCAGGGATCTGATCTGAACATTCAGTACTTC. It translates to CSVESQGSDLNIQYF.

This clonotype came up many times. The chain has TRBV4-1 and TRBJ2-4; D gene unclear. The germline V gene encodes CDR1 MGHRA and CDR2 YSYEKL. There are 15 residues in the CDR3. V shed 0 bases and J shed 10 bases, with 16 bases lying between them. CDR3 amino acids: CASSQDRNAERIQYF. The CDR3 DNA reads as TGCGCCAGCAGCCAAGATAGGAACGCCGAAAGGATTCAGTACTTC.

As regards this clonotype: A far larger clone is one base from this, pointing to a likely read error. The V gene is TRBV6-2 or TRBV6-3, the J gene TRBJ2-5; TRBD2 matches 10 bases. Germline V gene data show CDR1 as MNHEY and CDR2 as SVGEGT. There are 16 residues in the CDR3. The CDR3 coding sequence is TGTGCCAACAGTTACTCGTCGCTAGCGGGGGTGGAGACCCAGTACTTC. Protein: CANSYSSLAGVETQYF.

This clonotype was detected ten times or more. The chain employs TRBV3-1 and TRBJ2-7; 10 bases agree with TRBD2. The ends lost 1 base at V and 2 bases at J; junction bases unmatched: 2. Per germline, CDR1 LGHDT and CDR2 YNNKEL (reference sequence). CDR3 length: 15 amino acids. The CDR3 nucleotides are TGTGCCAGCAGCCAAGGGGGACTAGCGCCCTACGAGCAGTACTTC. Protein: CASSQGGLAPYEQYF.

This clonotype was seen once. The chain has TRBV12-5 and TRBJ2-7; TRBD1 matches 8 bases. The CDR3 sequence is 14 residues long. J was trimmed by 6 bases and V by 6 bases; bases with no gene match: 10. Per the germline V gene, CDR1 is LGHNT and CDR2 is FRNRAP. The CDR3 DNA sequence: TGTGCTAGTGGCCCTTCGGGGACAGGCTTCGAGCAGTACTTC. Its protein is CASGPSGTGFEQYF.